The 8 T cell receptor beta chains in this list originate from one sample, sequenced in a study of shared clonotypes between healthy human individuals. Produced via immunoSEQ multiplex PCR; TCRdb's table is partial and in-frame only. The sample has about a million clones, around 75% seen once. Sequencing used memory CD4+ T cells sorted from blood. As to subset: CD45RA-negative fraction. These receptors all stem from a man between 18 and 35 years old in good health.

There are a few counts of this clone. Other DNA sequences of this sample code for an identical CDR3. The chain joins TRBV6-5 to TRBJ1-1; D is ambiguous. This CDR3 contains 13 residues. Germline V CDR1 and CDR2: MNHEY, SVGAGI. V lost 0 bases to trimming and J lost 0 bases, with 2 bases between them. This CDR3 reads CASSYSLNTEAFF. The CDR3 nucleotides read TGTGCCAGCAGTTACTCGCTGAACACTGAAGCTTTCTTT.

Of note for this clone: This sequence may be a read error, since a much larger clone differs from it by one base. The same CDR3 also results from other DNA sequences found in this sample. The rearrangement uses TRBV7-9 and TRBJ1-1; a weak D match, TRBD1 (5 bases). Germline values: CDR1 SEHNR, CDR2 FQNEAQ (reference sequence). Deletions cut 3 bases from V and 2 bases from J, with 7 bases between. The CDR3 extends over 13 amino acids. This CDR3 is CASSFGGNTEAFF. For the CDR3, the DNA is TGTGCCAGCAGCTTTGGGGGTAACACTGAAGCTTTCTTT. The variable domain in full, with the rest retrieved from reference TRBV7-9 and TRBJ1-1, is DTGVSQNPRHKITKRGQNVTFRCDPISEHNRLYWYRQTLGQGPEFLTYFQNEAQLEKSRLLSDRFSAERPKGSFSTLEIQRTEQGDSAMYLCASSFGGNTEAFFGQGTRLTVV.

In this sample, this clone turned up once. This chain connects TRBV19 to TRBJ1-3; no clear D gene. CDR1 and CDR2 (germline): LNHDA, SQIVND (reference sequence). CDR3 length equals 16 residues. Trimming shortened V by 3 bases and J by 0 bases, and 12 bases separated the two germline ends. The CDR3 spells CASSIGGAGSGNTIYF. CDR3 bases: TGTGCCAGTAGTATTGGCGGCGCTGGCTCTGGAAACACCATATATTTT.

There are a few counts of this clone. Other nucleotide sequences in the sample specify the same CDR3. This chain uses TRBV5-1 with TRBJ1-2; D perhaps matches TRBD1 (5 bases). V lost 0 bases, J lost 4 bases, and 7 bases lay in between. The CDR3 runs 13 residues. Germline lookup yields CDR1 SGHRS and CDR2 YFSETQ. The CDR3 reads CASSLGDSYGYTF. CDR3 nucleotide sequence: TGCGCCAGCAGCTTGGGCGACAGCTATGGCTACACCTTC. Complete variable domain (other parts from reference TRBV5-1 and TRBJ1-2): KAGVTQTPRYLIKTRGQQVTLSCSPISGHRSVSWYQQTPGQGLQFLFEYFSETQRNKGNFPGRFSGRQFSNSRSEMNVSTLELGDSALYLCASSLGDSYGYTFGSGTRLTVV.

This clone was counted only a few times. CDR3 protein: CASRGDRAGTEAFF. The CDR3 nucleotides are TGTGCCAGCCGCGGTGACAGGGCGGGCACTGAAGCTTTCTTT. The rearrangement uses TRBV19 and TRBJ1-1; TRBD1 matches 7 bases. After removal of 9 bases from V and 4 bases from J, the junction contained 11 bases not matched to a gene. The CDR3 extends over 14 amino acids. The germline CDR1 and CDR2 sequences are LNHDA and SQIVND (reference sequence).

The chain uses TRBV10-3 and TRBJ2-4, with D unresolved. The germline CDR1 and CDR2 sequences are ENHRY and SYGVKD. The CDR3 spans 13 residues. V was clipped by 10 bases and J by 1 base, with 11 bases between them. The CDR3 protein is CATNSGAKNIQYF. CDR3 in DNA: TGTGCCACGAACTCCGGGGCCAAAAACATTCAGTACTTC.

The chain recombines TRBV5-4 with TRBJ1-1; 8 bases fit TRBD1. Germline V CDR1 and CDR2: SGHNT, YYREEE (reference sequence). There are 14 residues in the CDR3. With V trimmed by 3 bases and J by 4 bases, 5 bases remained unmatched. The CDR3 nucleotides are TGTGCCAGCAGCTCCATGACAGGGGTCACTGAAGCTTTCTTT. Translating it yields CASSSMTGVTEAFF. The full variable domain, its missing parts supplied by reference TRBV5-4 and TRBJ1-1, is ETGVTQSPTHLIKTRGQQVTLRCSSQSGHNTVSWYQQALGQGPQFIFQYYREEENGRGNFPPRFSGLQFPNYSSELNVNALELDDSALYLCASSSMTGVTEAFFGQGTRLTVV.

The V and J genes are TRBV2 and TRBJ2-7; TRBD2 might be the D (6 bases). Germline V CDR1 and CDR2: SNHLY, FYNNEI. The CDR3 spans 15 residues. V lost 4 bases and J lost 3, with 16 bases in between. The CDR3 sequence is CASSAGDSSFYEQYF. The CDR3 DNA reads as TGTGCCAGCAGTGCCGGGGACTCCTCGTTCTACGAGCAGTACTTC.